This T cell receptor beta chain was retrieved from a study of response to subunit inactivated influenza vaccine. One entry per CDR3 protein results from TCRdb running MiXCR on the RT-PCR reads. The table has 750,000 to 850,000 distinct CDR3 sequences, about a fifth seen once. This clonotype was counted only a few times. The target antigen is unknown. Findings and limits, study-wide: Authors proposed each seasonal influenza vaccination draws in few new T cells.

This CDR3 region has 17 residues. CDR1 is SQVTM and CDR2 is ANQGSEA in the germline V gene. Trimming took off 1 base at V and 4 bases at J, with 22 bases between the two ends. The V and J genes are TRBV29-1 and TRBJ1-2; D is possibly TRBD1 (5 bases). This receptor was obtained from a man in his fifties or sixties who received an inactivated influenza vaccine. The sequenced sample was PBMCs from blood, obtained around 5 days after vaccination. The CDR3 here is CSVEGSLGGGRTYGYTF. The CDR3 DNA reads TGCAGCGTTGAAGGAAGTCTGGGGGGTGGCAGAACCTATGGCTACACCTTC.